What follows are 18 T cell receptor beta chains derived from one specimen sequenced in a study of cytomegalovirus exposure and HLA in healthy donors. PCR primers comprised 60 Vbeta and 13 Jbeta primers. Assay: immunoSEQ multiplex PCR; the TCRdb copy retains only in-frame clones and omits some. The table lists 100,000 to 150,000 clones, 65% to 90% of them singletons. The sample consisted of PBMCs. All receptors come from a man aged 18 to 29 in good health and CMV-seronegative.

This chain uses TRBV5-4 with TRBJ2-7; 12 bases fit TRBD1. Germline V gene sequence: CDR1 SGHNT, CDR2 YYREEE (reference sequence). The V gene end was trimmed by 4 bases and the J gene end by 5 bases; junction bases not matched to a gene: 4. The CDR3 loop spans 14 amino acids. Here the CDR3 reads CASSTWDRGHEQYF. In DNA form, the CDR3 reads TGTGCCAGCAGCACCTGGGACAGGGGGCACGAGCAGTACTTC.

The V call is TRBV5-1, the J call TRBJ2-2; tentatively, D is TRBD1 (6 bases). Trimming pared 1 base from V and 0 bases from J, leaving 10 bases between. This CDR3 has 16 amino acids. Germline V gives CDR1 SGHRS, CDR2 YFSETQ. The CDR3 reads CASSLLGQTNTGELFF. Here the CDR3 DNA reads TGCGCCAGCAGCTTGCTAGGACAGACGAACACCGGGGAGCTGTTTTTT.

The rearrangement uses TRBV7-9 and TRBJ1-1, with TRBD1 as a possible D gene (5 bases). Germline V gene sequence: CDR1 SEHNR, CDR2 FQNEAQ (reference sequence). This CDR3 comprises 14 residues. V was cut by 4 bases and J by 1 base, with 10 bases left in between. This CDR3 reads CASSSRGQNTEAFF. Here the CDR3 DNA reads TGTGCCAGCAGCTCAAGGGGCCAGAACACTGAAGCTTTCTTT.

The chain uses TRBV5-1 and TRBJ1-1, with D possibly being TRBD1 (5 bases). The CDR3 covers 15 residues. The germline V gene encodes CDR1 SGHRS and CDR2 YFSETQ. The ends were cut back, 4 bases at V and 4 bases at J, with 17 bases in the middle. CDR3 sequence reads: CASSRPGSGGTEAFF. Here the CDR3 DNA reads TGCGCCAGCAGCCGCCCAGGGTCCGGGGGCACTGAAGCTTTCTTT.

CDR3 bases: TGTGCCAGCAGTTTGAGGGACAGGGGGCAGGATACGCAGTATTTT. Protein sequence: CASSLRDRGQDTQYF. The chain carries TRBV27 and TRBJ2-3, with 12 bases matching TRBD1. After removal of 3 bases from V and 6 bases from J, the junction contained 4 bases not matched to a gene. The CDR3 runs 15 residues. Per the germline V gene, CDR1 is MNHEY and CDR2 is SMNVEV (reference sequence).

V is TRBV12-5 and J is TRBJ1-5; D remains ambiguous. The germline gives CDR1 LGHNT, CDR2 FRNRAP. Trimming removed 5 bases at V and 7 bases at J, with 15 bases between. The CDR3 length is 14 residues. In DNA, the CDR3 is TGTGCTAGTGGTCAGGACGCCCCGGGGCAGCCCCAGCATTTT. The encoded protein is CASGQDAPGQPQHF.

J is TRBJ2-1 and V is TRBV10-1; 8 nucleotides agree with TRBD2. Losses at the gene ends were 3 bases for V and 2 bases for J; bases not matched to a gene: 0. Germline V lookup: CDR1 WNHNN, CDR2 SYGVQD (reference sequence). This CDR3 contains 14 residues. In nucleotides, the CDR3 is TGCGCCAGCAGTGACGGGGGGGCCTACAATGAGCAGTTCTTC. It encodes CASSDGGAYNEQFF.

The chain couples TRBV28 to TRBJ1-5, with 10 nucleotides matching TRBD1. This CDR3 has 16 amino acids. Trimming removed 3 bases from V and 2 bases from J; junction bases left unmatched: 4. Germline CDR1 and CDR2: MDHEN and SYDVKM. The CDR3 region is CASSFGGTGGNQPQHF. CDR3 in DNA: TGTGCCAGCAGTTTCGGGGGGACAGGGGGCAATCAGCCCCAGCATTTT.

This clone was detected only a few times. The rearrangement links TRBV7-9 to TRBJ2-1; TRBD1 matches 7 bases. The V segment lost 2 bases and the J segment 4 bases; nucleotides outside the gene matches: 8. The length of the CDR3 is 16 residues. Germline V gives CDR1 SEHNR, CDR2 FQNEAQ (reference sequence). The CDR3 loop is CASSLRTGMGYNEQFF. DNA for the CDR3: TGTGCCAGCAGCTTAAGGACAGGAATGGGATACAATGAGCAGTTCTTC.

J is TRBJ1-6 and V is TRBV4-3; D is unresolved. This CDR3 has 15 amino acids. The V and J ends lost 4 bases and 3 bases respectively, with 10 bases between them. Germline V lookup: CDR1 LGHNA, CDR2 YSLEER. This chain's CDR3 is CASSRVSDYNSPLHF. In DNA, the CDR3 is TGCGCCAGCAGCCGCGTATCCGACTATAATTCACCCCTCCACTTT.

This clone was observed once. The chain employs TRBV7-8 and TRBJ2-7; 12 bases map to TRBD1. Germline V gene sequence: CDR1 SGHVS, CDR2 FQNEAQ. The CDR3 is 15 amino acids. The ends lost 5 bases at V and 4 bases at J; junction bases unmatched: 6. CDR3 in DNA: TGTGCCAGCAGCCCCTCGGGACAGGGGGCTTACGAGCAGTACTTC. As protein: CASSPSGQGAYEQYF.

The chain carries TRBV10-3 and TRBJ1-6, with 7 positions matching TRBD1. V was pared by 7 bases and J by 6 bases, with 6 bases of the junction left unmatched. The CDR3 sequence is 14 residues long. CDR1 is ENHRY and CDR2 is SYGVKD in the germline V gene. The CDR3, as DNA: TGTGCCATCAATGGGGACAGAGCTAATTCACCCCTCCACTTT. Translated, it gives CAINGDRANSPLHF.

The chain recombines TRBV9 with TRBJ2-2; a possible D gene is TRBD1 (6 bases). The CDR3 covers 18 residues. V was shortened by 1 base and J by 3 bases, with 19 bases between the two germline ends. CDR1 and CDR2 (germline): SGDLS, YYNGEE. This chain's CDR3 is CASSVPKGQQGYTGELFF. In nucleotides, the CDR3 is TGTGCCAGCAGCGTACCTAAGGGCCAGCAGGGGTACACCGGGGAGCTGTTTTTT.

V is TRBV2 and J is TRBJ1-3, with no clear D. This CDR3 region has 15 residues. CDR1 is SNHLY and CDR2 is FYNNEI in the germline V gene. The ends were cut back, 6 bases at V and 8 bases at J, with 20 bases in the middle. The CDR3 spells CASSEGGLPGYTIYF. For the CDR3, the DNA is TGTGCCAGCAGCGAGGGTGGCCTCCCCGGATACACCATATATTTT.

The rearrangement links TRBV5-6 to TRBJ2-2, with a possible D match to TRBD1 (6 bases). Germline values: CDR1 SGHDT, CDR2 YYEEEE. Trimming took 2 bases from V and 5 from J, leaving 13 bases between them. The CDR3 length is 15 residues. This chain's CDR3 is CASSFPGVGTGELFF. In DNA, the CDR3 is TGTGCCAGCAGCTTTCCAGGGGTCGGAACCGGGGAGCTGTTTTTT.

The CDR3 DNA reads as TGCGCCAGCAGCCCTAGACTGGCCGGGGACAATGAGCAGTTCTTC. It is translated as CASSPRLAGDNEQFF. This chain uses TRBV4-3 with TRBJ2-1; D may be TRBD2 (5 bases). V gave up 4 bases and J gave up 5 bases, with 15 bases separating them. In germline, CDR1 is LGHNA, CDR2 YSLEER. The CDR3 loop spans 15 amino acids.

The sample holds a few counts of this clone. The J gene is TRBJ1-3, the V gene TRBV4-1; no firm D call. CDR1 MGHRA and CDR2 YSYEKL come from the germline V gene. V lost 4 bases and J 0 bases, leaving 10 bases between the germline ends. The CDR3 spans 15 residues. This chain's CDR3 is CASSPRAGSGNTIYF. The CDR3 nucleotides are TGCGCCAGCAGCCCTAGAGCGGGCTCTGGAAACACCATATATTTT.

With regard to this clone: It is likely a read error, because the conserved phenylalanine at the end of the CDR3 is missing. The rearrangement uses TRBV7-9 and TRBJ1-6; TRBD1 aligns across 12 bases. The CDR3 spans 18 residues. Germline CDR1 and CDR2: SEHNR and FQNEAQ (reference sequence). Losses at the gene ends were 4 bases for V and 10 bases for J; bases not matched to a gene: 14. CDR3 in DNA: TGTGCCAGCAGCTCTACTCCGGGACAGGGGGCTTTCGGATCACCCCTCCACCTT. Amino acid sequence: CASSSTPGQGAFGSPLHL.